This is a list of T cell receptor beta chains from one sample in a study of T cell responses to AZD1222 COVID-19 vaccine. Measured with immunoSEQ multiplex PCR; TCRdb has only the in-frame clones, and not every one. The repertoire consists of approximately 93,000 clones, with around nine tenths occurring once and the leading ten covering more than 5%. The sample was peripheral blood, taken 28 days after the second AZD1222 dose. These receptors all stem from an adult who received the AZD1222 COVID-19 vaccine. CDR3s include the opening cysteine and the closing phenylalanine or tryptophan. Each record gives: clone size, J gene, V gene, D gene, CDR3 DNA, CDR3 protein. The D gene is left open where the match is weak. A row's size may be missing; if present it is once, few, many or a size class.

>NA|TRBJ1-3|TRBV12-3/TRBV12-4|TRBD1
TGTGCCAGCAGGACAGGGTCAGGAAACACCATATATTTT
CASRTGSGNTIYF
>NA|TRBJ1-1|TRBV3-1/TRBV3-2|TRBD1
TGTGCCAGCAGCAAGGGACAGAAAAACACTGAAGCTTTCTTT
CASSKGQKNTEAFF
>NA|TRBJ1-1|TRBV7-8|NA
TGTGCCAGCAGCTTACTGGGCGGGACGGCTGAAGCTTTCTTT
CASSLLGGTAEAFF
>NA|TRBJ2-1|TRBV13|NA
TGTGCCAGCAGCTTAGGTGCAGGCCGGGATGAGCAGTTCTTC
CASSLGAGRDEQFF
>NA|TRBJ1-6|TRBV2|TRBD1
TGTGCCAGCAGTTTAACCGGGACAGGGAATTCACCCCTCCACTTT
CASSLTGTGNSPLHF
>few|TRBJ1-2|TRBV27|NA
TGTGCCAGCAGAGATAACTATGGCTACACCTTC
CASRDNYGYTF
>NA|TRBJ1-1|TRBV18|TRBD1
TGTGCCAGCTCAAGGGGACAGGGGGCCCCGAACACTGAAGCTTTCTTT
CASSRGQGAPNTEAFF
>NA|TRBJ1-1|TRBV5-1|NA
TGCGCCAGCAGCCCCACAGGGAACACTGAAGCTTTCTTT
CASSPTGNTEAFF
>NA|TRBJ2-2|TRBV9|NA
TGTGCCAGCAGCGTAAGGGTATCCGGGGAGCTGTTTTTT
CASSVRVSGELFF
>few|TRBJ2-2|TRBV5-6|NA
TGTGCCAGCAGCTTGTTTGCCACCGGGGAGCTGTTTTTT
CASSLFATGELFF
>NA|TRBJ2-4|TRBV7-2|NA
TGTGCCAGCAGCGTGACCTTCACAAAAAACATTCAGTACTTC
CASSVTFTKNIQYF
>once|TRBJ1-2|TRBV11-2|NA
TGTGCCAGCAGCTTAGAAGTCGGGGTTGGAGGCTACACCTTC
CASSLEVGVGGYTF
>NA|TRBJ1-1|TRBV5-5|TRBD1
TGTGCCAGCAGCCGAAGGACAGGGGAAGCTTTCTTT
CASSRRTGEAFF
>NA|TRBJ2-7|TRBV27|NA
TGTGCCAGCAGTGTTGGGATAGCCTACGAGCAGTACTTC
CASSVGIAYEQYF
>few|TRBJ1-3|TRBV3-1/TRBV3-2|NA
TGTGCCAGCAGCCCTCAGGTGTACGGAAACACCATATATTTT
CASSPQVYGNTIYF
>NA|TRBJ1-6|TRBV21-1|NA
TGTGCCAGCAGCAAAGGTTGGAGTTCACCCCTCCACTTT
CASSKGWSSPLHF
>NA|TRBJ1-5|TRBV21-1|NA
TGTGCCAGCAGCCAGGACAGGCGGAATCAGCCCCAGCATTTT
CASSQDRRNQPQHF
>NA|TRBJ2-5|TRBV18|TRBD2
TGTGCCAGCTCACTCCGATACCTTCTTCTCGCGGGGGGGCCGGATGGGGAGACCCAGTACTTC
CASSLRYLLLAGGPDGETQYF
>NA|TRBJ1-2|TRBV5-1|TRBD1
TGCGCCAGCAGCTTGTCAGGGGGCGCAAACTATGGCTACACCTTC
CASSLSGGANYGYTF
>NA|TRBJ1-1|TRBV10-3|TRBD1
TGTGCCATCAGGGGACAGGGGCAGAACACTGAAGCTTTCTTT
CAIRGQGQNTEAFF
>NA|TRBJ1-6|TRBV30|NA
TGTGCCTGGAGTTTGGGCAGGGAAGGGTCACCCCTCCACTTT
CAWSLGREGSPLHF
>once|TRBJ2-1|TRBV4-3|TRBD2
TGCGCCAGCAGCCAGGTACTAGCGGGGGGGCCCGGGAGATACAATGAGCAGTTCTTC
CASSQVLAGGPGRYNEQFF
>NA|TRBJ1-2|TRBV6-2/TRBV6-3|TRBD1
TGTGCCAGCAGTTACTTCGGGACAGGAGTTCGCTACACCTTC
CASSYFGTGVRYTF
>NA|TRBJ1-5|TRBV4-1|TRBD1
TGCGCCAGCAGCCAATTACCCCAGGGGGGTATCGACAGGCCCCAGCATTTT
CASSQLPQGGIDRPQHF
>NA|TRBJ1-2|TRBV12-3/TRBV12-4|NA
TGTGCCAGCAGTTTACGTGACTATGGCTACACCTTC
CASSLRDYGYTF
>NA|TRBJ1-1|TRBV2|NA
TGTGCCACAAGGGGAACAAGCGACAGAGGCACTGAAGCTTTCTTT
CATRGTSDRGTEAFF
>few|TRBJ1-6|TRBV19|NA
TGTGCCAGTAGCTATTGGGGGGGCTCTTCACCCCTCCACTTT
CASSYWGGSSPLHF
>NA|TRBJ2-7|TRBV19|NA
TGTGCCAGTAGTAAAACTCCAGGGGTAACCGAGCAGTACTTC
CASSKTPGVTEQYF
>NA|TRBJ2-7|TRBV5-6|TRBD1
TGTGCCAGCAGCTTCATACGACGGGACAGCTCCTACGAGCAGTACTTC
CASSFIRRDSSYEQYF
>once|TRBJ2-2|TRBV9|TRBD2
TGTGCCAGCAGCGTACTAGCGGGAGGCGGGGAGCTGTTTTTT
CASSVLAGGGELFF
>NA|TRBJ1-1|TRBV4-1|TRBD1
TGCGCCAGCAGCCAGACCGGGACAGGGGGGACTGAAGCTTTCTTT
CASSQTGTGGTEAFF
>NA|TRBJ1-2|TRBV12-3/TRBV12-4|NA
TGTGCCAGCAGCACCTTAGGGCGGCGTGGCTACACCTTC
CASSTLGRRGYTF
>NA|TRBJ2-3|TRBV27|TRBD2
TGTGCCAGCAGTTCACCAGAGACTAGCGGGGTCACAGATACGCAGTATTTT
CASSSPETSGVTDTQYF
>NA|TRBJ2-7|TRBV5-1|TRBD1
TGCGCCAGCAGCTTTCGTACAGGGGGGACCTACGAGCAGTACTTC
CASSFRTGGTYEQYF
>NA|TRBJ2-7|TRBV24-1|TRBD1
TGTGCCACCAGTGATCAGGAAGGGACAGGGAGCTACGAGCAGTACTTC
CATSDQEGTGSYEQYF
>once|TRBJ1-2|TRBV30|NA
TGTGCCTGGAGTGGGGGTAGTGTCTATGGCTACACCTTC
CAWSGGSVYGYTF
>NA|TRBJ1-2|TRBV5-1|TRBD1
TGCGCCAGCAGCCGAGACCGACAGGGGAAAACCTTC
CASSRDRQGKTF
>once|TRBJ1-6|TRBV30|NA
TGTGCCTGGAGGCGGGGCACAGGGCGGACACCCCTCCACTTT
CAWRRGTGRTPLHF
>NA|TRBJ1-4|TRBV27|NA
TGTGCCAGCAGTTCCGATTACAGGGTGTGGTATGAAAAACTGTTTTTT
CASSSDYRVWYEKLFF
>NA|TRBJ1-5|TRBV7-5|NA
TGTGTCAGAAGCTTAGTCGTACGGGTTCCTCGGCCCCAGCATTTT
CVRSLVVRVPRPQHF
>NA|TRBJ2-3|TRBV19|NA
TGTGCCAGTAGTTCTGGGGCTGATACGCAGTATTTT
CASSSGADTQYF
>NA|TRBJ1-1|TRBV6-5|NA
TGTGCCAGCAGACCGGACAGAAACACTGAAGCTTTCTTT
CASRPDRNTEAFF